Each of the 17 T cell receptor beta chains below was sequenced from the same sample in a study of preoperative IRX-2 immunotherapy in early breast cancer. The treatment denotes: preoperative locoregional IRX-2 cytokine immunotherapy. Method: immunoSEQ multiplex PCR; TCRdb's copy keeps in-frame clones and lacks some. Counted here are around 62,000 clones, approximately 93% occurring once; the ten biggest clones make up around 1.5%. The sample here was taken from a patient treated with IRX-2 immunotherapy. These receptors came from a human donor with breast cancer.

This clone has more than one count but fewer than ten. The rearrangement links TRBV5-1 to TRBJ2-5; tentative D call: TRBD2 (7 bases). Deletions cut 2 bases from V and 2 bases from J, with 10 bases between. CDR1 is SGHRS and CDR2 is YFSETQ in the germline V gene. The CDR3 extends over 14 amino acids. CDR3 amino acids: CASSLGGVQETQYF. The CDR3 nucleotides are TGCGCCAGCAGCTTAGGGGGGGTGCAAGAGACCCAGTACTTC.

The gene calls are TRBV10-3 and TRBJ2-5; TRBD2 might be the D (5 bases). Trimming took off 2 bases at V and 3 bases at J, with 13 bases between the two ends. CDR3 length equals 15 residues. The germline V gene encodes CDR1 ENHRY and CDR2 SYGVKD. The CDR3 loop is CAISERGLPEETQYF. CDR3 sequence (DNA): TGTGCCATCAGTGAGCGAGGACTGCCCGAAGAGACCCAGTACTTC.

The chain recombines TRBV4-3 with TRBJ2-5; possible D gene TRBD1, 5 bases. CDR1 is LGHNA, CDR2 YSLEER, per germline. The length of the CDR3 is 15 residues. V lost 0 bases to trimming and J lost 5 bases, with 13 bases between them. The CDR3 bases are TGCGCCAGCAGCCAAGATGGGGCTTCATGGGAGACCCAGTACTTC. This codes for CASSQDGASWETQYF.

The V and J genes are TRBV7-5 and TRBJ2-2; the table's D call TRBD2 went unverified against the DNA. TRBV7-5 is a listed pseudogene. The CDR3 contains 17 residues. In DNA form, the CDR3 reads TGTGCCAGAAGCTTACTAGCGGGGGGGAGAAGGACCGGGGAGCTGTTTTTT. It yields the protein CARSLLAGGRRTGELFF.

This sequence joins TRBV9 and TRBJ2-3; D unresolved. This CDR3 has 14 residues. The germline V gene has CDR1 SGDLS and CDR2 YYNGEE. V lost 2 bases and J lost 2, with 9 bases in between. As DNA, the CDR3 is TGTGCCAGCAGCGTGTTAGTGAACACAGATACGCAGTATTTT. Translating gives CASSVLVNTDTQYF.

The chain recombines TRBV7-9 with TRBJ1-1; weak D call: TRBD1 (5 bases). Per germline, CDR1 SEHNR and CDR2 FQNEAQ (reference sequence). Trimming removed 5 bases from V and 2 bases from J, with 15 bases in between. The CDR3 covers 15 residues. The chain's CDR3 is CASSLVPGQNTEAFF. CDR3 nucleotides: TGTGCCAGCAGCCTAGTCCCCGGACAAAACACTGAAGCTTTCTTT.

CDR3 coding DNA: TGTGCCAGCAGTGTTAGCGGGGGCTACTCCTACGAGCAGTACTTC. Protein sequence: CASSVSGGYSYEQYF. The J gene is TRBJ2-5, the V gene TRBV2; TRBD2 matches 9 bases. TRBJ2-7 explains the end of the DNA better; the J call may be wrong. Germline V gene sequence: CDR1 SNHLY, CDR2 FYNNEI. The CDR3 consists of 15 residues.

The gene calls are TRBV7-2 and TRBJ1-2; D is perhaps TRBD1 (6 bases). V gave up 5 bases and J gave up 5 bases, with 18 bases separating them. Germline CDR1 SGHTA, CDR2 FQGNSA. The CDR3 covers 15 residues. CDR3 nucleotides: TGTGCCAGCAGCGGGACCCGGGACATGGGGTATGGCTACACCTTC. It is translated as CASSGTRDMGYGYTF.

This clone was seen just once. The rearrangement joins TRBV6-5 to TRBJ1-6; D gene ambiguous. Germline assignment: CDR1 MNHEY and CDR2 SVGAGI. The V and J ends lost 0 bases and 3 bases respectively, with 9 bases between them. The CDR3 extends over 16 amino acids. For the CDR3, the DNA is TGTGCCAGCAGTTACTCGAATGGGGACTATAATTCACCCCTCCACTTT. Translated: CASSYSNGDYNSPLHF.

This sequence joins TRBV4-2 and TRBJ1-2; no reliable D call. The CDR3 has 14 residues. CDR1 and CDR2 (germline): LGHNA, YNFKEQ. The germline V and J ends were trimmed by 4 bases and 2 bases, with 11 bases remaining between them. CDR3 coding DNA: TGTGCCAGCAGCCCCTCTACAGCGAACTATGGCTACACCTTC. It codes for CASSPSTANYGYTF.

This chain connects TRBV5-1 to TRBJ1-2, with 9 bases that match TRBD1. The CDR3 loop spans 18 amino acids. From germline, CDR1 is SGHRS and CDR2 YFSETQ. Trimming at V came to 0 bases and at J to 2 bases, leaving 11 bases not matched to a gene. CDR3 bases: TGCGCCAGCAGCTTGGGGCCTCGGGACAGGGTTAGAAACTATGGCTACACCTTC. It is translated as CASSLGPRDRVRNYGYTF.

The chain joins TRBV7-3 to TRBJ2-4, with a possible D match to TRBD2 (5 bases). The CDR3 sequence is 14 residues long. V was trimmed by 5 bases and J by 4 bases, leaving 12 bases between them. CDR1 is SGHTA, CDR2 FQGTGA, per germline. The CDR3 bases are TGTGCCAGCAGCGTTGAGGGAGTAAAAAACATTCAGTACTTC. This sequence encodes CASSVEGVKNIQYF.

The chain employs TRBV4-1 and TRBJ1-2; TRBD1 matches 10 bases. This CDR3 has 18 residues. With 5 bases clipped from V and 5 bases from J, the junction kept 17 bases outside the gene matches. Germline V gene data show CDR1 as MGHRA and CDR2 as YSYEKL. CDR3 amino acids: CASSNHQGQGENRYGYTF. The CDR3 nucleotides are TGCGCCAGCAGCAATCACCAAGGACAGGGGGAAAATCGTTATGGCTACACCTTC.

V and J are TRBV15 and TRBJ2-5, with 8 bases aligning to TRBD2. The J call is uncertain, as TRBJ2-7 better fits the DNA end. Germline CDR1 is LNHNV and CDR2 is YYDKDF (reference sequence). This CDR3 comprises 16 residues. DNA of the CDR3: TGTGCCACCAGCAGAGGTCCCGGGACTAGCTCCTACGAGCAGTACTTC. Protein: CATSRGPGTSSYEQYF.

The chain combines TRBV18 with TRBJ1-2, with D unresolved. Per germline, CDR1 KGHSH and CDR2 LQKENI. V shed 6 bases and J shed 3 bases, with 8 bases lying between them. The CDR3 is made up of 12 amino acids. DNA for the CDR3: TGTGCCAGCTCCAACAGTGACTATGGCTACACCTTC. Its translation is CASSNSDYGYTF.

The chain uses TRBV19 and TRBJ1-2; D is uncertain. V lost 3 bases and J 5 bases, leaving 10 bases between the germline ends. Germline CDR1 and CDR2: LNHDA and SQIVND (reference sequence). The length of the CDR3 is 13 residues. The CDR3 region has the DNA TGTGCCAGTAGTATCTCAGCAGTTTATGGCTACACCTTC. Translating it yields CASSISAVYGYTF.

The CDR3 here is CASSSWTGKETQYF. CDR3 sequence (DNA): TGTGCCAGCAGCTCGTGGACAGGGAAAGAGACCCAGTACTTC. This rearrangement joins TRBV7-6 to TRBJ2-5, with 8 positions matching TRBD1. This CDR3 has 14 residues. Germline lookup yields CDR1 SGHVS and CDR2 FNYEAQ. V lost 4 bases, J lost 3 bases, and 4 bases stayed unmatched.